This T cell receptor (beta chain) was profiled in a study of T-cell memory formation after mild COVID-19. Overall study results and limits: Specificity for SARS-CoV-2 was not confirmed among the second-wave clones peaking on day 37. Clones that shrank (day 15 to 85) were balanced CD4/CD8, whereas later expanders leaned CD4+.

This clonotype occurred a few times. What it binds is unknown. The V and J ends lost 4 bases and 0 bases, in that order; junction bases with no gene match: 9. The germline gives CDR1 SGHNT, CDR2 YYREEE (reference sequence). The CDR3 is 17 residues long. Amplification by 5'RACE using constant-segment primers produced TCR alpha and TCR beta cDNA libraries that carried sample barcodes and UMIs. TCRdb itself ran the 5' RACE reads through MiXCR, one entry per CDR3 protein. The table has under 550,000 distinct CDR3 sequences, 15% to 20% seen once; the top ten hold over 9%. The chain carries TRBV5-4 and TRBJ1-1; TRBD1 matches at 10 bases. The sequenced material came from PBMCs or a T cell subset sorted from them (not recorded which). This sequence originates from an adult woman who had mild COVID-19 (a few samples of this study predate the infection). Cell type and time point are not known. In DNA form, the CDR3 reads TGTGCCAGCAGCAAGGGACAGGGGAGCAGCATGAACACTGAAGCTTTCTTT. Translated, it gives CASSKGQGSSMNTEAFF.